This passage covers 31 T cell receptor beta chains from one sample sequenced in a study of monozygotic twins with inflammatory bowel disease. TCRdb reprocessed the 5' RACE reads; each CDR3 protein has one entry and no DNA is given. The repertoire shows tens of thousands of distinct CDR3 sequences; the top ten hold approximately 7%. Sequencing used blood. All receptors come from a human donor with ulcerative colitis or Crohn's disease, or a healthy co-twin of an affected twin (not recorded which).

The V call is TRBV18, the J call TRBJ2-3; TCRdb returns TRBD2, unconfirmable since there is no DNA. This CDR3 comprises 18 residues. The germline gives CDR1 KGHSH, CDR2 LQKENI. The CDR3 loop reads CASSPLEERGGGTDTQYF.

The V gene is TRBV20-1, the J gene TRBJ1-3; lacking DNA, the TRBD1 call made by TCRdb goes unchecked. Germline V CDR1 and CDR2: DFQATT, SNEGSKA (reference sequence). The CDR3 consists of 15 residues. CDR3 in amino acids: CSALGLLDRGNTIYF.

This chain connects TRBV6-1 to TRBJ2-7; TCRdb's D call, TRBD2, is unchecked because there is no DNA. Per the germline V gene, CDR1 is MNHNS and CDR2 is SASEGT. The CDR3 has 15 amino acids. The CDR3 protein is CASSELLAGTYEQYF.

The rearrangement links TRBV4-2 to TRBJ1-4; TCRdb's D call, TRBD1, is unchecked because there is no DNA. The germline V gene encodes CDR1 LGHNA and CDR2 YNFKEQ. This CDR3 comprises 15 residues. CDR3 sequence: CASSLGTGSDEKLFF.

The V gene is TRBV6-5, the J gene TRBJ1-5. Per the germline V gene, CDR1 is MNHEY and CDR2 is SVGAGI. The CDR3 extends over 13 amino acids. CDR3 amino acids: CASSSTPNQPQHF.

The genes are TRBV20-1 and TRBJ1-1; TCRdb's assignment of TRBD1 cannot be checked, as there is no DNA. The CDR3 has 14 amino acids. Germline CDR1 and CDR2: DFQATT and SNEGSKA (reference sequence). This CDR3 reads CSAPRLGVNTEAFF.

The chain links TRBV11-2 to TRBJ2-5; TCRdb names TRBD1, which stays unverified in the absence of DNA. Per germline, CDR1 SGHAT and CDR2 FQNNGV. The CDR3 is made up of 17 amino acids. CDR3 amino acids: CASSFSRGRIRGETQYF.

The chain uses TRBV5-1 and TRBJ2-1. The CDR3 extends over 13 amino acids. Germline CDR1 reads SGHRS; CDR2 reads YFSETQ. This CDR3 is CASSLATYNEQFF.

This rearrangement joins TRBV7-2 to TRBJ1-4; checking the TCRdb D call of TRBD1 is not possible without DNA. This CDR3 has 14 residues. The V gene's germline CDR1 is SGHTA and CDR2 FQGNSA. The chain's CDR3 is CASSARTAQGKLFF.

The CDR3 here is CASSHGDGQTDTQYF. The rearrangement joins TRBV3-1 to TRBJ2-3; TCRdb's D call, TRBD1, is unchecked because there is no DNA. CDR1 LGHDT and CDR2 YNNKEL come from the germline V gene (reference sequence). The CDR3 extends over 15 amino acids.

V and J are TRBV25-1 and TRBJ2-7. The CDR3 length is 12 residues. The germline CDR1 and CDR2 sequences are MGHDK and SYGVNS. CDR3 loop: CASADIPYEQYF.

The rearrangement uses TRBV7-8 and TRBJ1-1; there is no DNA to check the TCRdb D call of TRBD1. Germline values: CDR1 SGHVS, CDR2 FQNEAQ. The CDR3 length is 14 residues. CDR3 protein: CASSRRQSNTEAFF.

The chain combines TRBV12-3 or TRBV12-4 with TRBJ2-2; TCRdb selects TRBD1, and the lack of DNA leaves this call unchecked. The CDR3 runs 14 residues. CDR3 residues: CASTRTGEAGELFF.

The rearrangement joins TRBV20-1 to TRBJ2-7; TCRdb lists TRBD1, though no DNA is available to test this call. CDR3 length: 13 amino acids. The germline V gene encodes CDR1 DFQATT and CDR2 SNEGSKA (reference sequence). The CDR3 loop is CSARYQGTYEQYF.

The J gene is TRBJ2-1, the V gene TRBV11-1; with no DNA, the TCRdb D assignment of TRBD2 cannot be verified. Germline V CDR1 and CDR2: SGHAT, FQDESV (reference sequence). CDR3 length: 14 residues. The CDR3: CASSAAGTHNEQFF.

CDR3 amino acids: CASSSSGRLRYEQYF. The V gene is TRBV7-9, the J gene TRBJ2-7; no DNA is available, so the TRBD2 call from TCRdb remains unchecked. Germline CDR1 reads SEHNR; CDR2 reads FQNEAQ (reference sequence). The CDR3 has 15 residues.

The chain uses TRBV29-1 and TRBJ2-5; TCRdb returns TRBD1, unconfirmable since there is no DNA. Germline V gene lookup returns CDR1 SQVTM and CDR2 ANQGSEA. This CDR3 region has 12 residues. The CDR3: CSVKQGAETQYF.

This chain's CDR3 is CASSLDPPLAGTQYF. The rearrangement links TRBV7-2 to TRBJ2-3; TCRdb proposes TRBD2, but this gene call is untestable without DNA. Germline values: CDR1 SGHTA, CDR2 FQGNSA. This CDR3 is 15 amino acids long. The full variable domain, its missing parts supplied by reference TRBV7-2 and TRBJ2-3, is GAGVSQSPSNKVTEKGKDVELRCDPISGHTALYWYRQSLGQGLEFLIYFQGNSAPDKSGLPSDRFSAERTGGSVSTLTIQRTQQEDSAVYLCASSLDPPLAGTQYFGPGTRLTVL.

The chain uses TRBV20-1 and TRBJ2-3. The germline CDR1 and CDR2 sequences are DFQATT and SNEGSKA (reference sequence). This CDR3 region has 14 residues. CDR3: CSARDFGRTDTQYF.

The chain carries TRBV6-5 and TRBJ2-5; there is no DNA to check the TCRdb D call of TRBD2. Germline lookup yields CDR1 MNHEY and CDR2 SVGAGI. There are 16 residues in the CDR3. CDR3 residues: CASTKSGGGGIETQYF.

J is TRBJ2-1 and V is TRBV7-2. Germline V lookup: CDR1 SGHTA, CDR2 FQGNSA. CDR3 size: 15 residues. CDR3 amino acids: CASSSMGDLLYEQFF.

The CDR3 is CASSFSGGPYEQYF. This sequence joins TRBV5-4 and TRBJ2-7; the D call from TCRdb, TRBD2, cannot be confirmed without DNA. The CDR3 has 14 residues. Per germline, CDR1 SGHNT and CDR2 YYREEE (reference sequence).

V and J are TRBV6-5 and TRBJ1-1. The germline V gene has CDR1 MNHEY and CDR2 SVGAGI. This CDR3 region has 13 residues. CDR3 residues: CASSYAETTEAFF.

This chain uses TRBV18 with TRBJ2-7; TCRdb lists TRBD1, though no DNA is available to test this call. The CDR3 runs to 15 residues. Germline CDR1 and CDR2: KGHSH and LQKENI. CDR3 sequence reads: CASSPGTRVSYEQYF.

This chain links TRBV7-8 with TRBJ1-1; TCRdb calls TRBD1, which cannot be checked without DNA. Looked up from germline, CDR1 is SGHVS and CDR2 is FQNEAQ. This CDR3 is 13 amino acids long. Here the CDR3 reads CASSPDRGRLAFF.

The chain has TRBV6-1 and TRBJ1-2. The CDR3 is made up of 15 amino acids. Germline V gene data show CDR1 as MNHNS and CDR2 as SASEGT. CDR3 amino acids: CASSEGSGYLGGYTF.

CDR3 amino acids: CASRTRDSTYNEQFF. V is TRBV12-3 or TRBV12-4 and J is TRBJ2-1; TCRdb's D call, TRBD2, is unchecked because there is no DNA. The CDR3 runs to 15 residues.

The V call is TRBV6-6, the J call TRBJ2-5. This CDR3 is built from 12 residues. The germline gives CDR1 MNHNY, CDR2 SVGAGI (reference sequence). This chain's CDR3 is CASMGFQETQYF.

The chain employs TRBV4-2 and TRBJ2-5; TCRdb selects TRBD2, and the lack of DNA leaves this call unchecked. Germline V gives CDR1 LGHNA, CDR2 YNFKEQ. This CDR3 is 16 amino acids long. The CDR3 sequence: CASSQGVAGFQETQYF.

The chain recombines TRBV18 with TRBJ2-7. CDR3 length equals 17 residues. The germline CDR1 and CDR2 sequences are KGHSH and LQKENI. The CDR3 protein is CASSPSGTDLLSYEQYF.

The CDR3 reads CASSQVDLGLASYEQYF. This chain joins TRBV4-1 and TRBJ2-7; no DNA is available, so the TRBD2 call from TCRdb remains unchecked. Germline CDR1 reads MGHRA; CDR2 reads YSYEKL. The CDR3 has 17 amino acids.